This T cell receptor beta chain appears in the sequencing data of a study of CD8 T cells in ankylosing spondylitis (dated 2017 in TCRdb). For the study in its entirety: The study set out to find disease-linked TCR variants by profiling T cell receptor beta repertoires in ankylosing spondylitis patients and healthy donors. Peripheral blood was sampled, and synovial fluid was additionally collected from ankylosing spondylitis patients. The full study cohort comprised around 23 ankylosing spondylitis patients and 110 or so healthy donors. General findings and caveats noted by the study authors: Significant enrichment of the disease-linked clones was reported in matched synovial fluid samples from ankylosing spondylitis patients. Some motif variants had previously been reported in the synovial fluid and blood of reactive arthritis patients, which suggests shared mechanisms of disease initiation. The disease-linked clones showed a CD8+ phenotype and occurred at relatively low frequencies in peripheral blood. Blood from ankylosing spondylitis patients appeared to be characterized by a TCR beta motif made up of several highly homologous amino acid variants.

For sequencing, an Illumina HiSeq 2500 was employed. TCR beta libraries were prepared by quantitative 5'-RACE with molecular barcodes. From the authors' description of their analysis: Disease-linked TCR variants were identified with a new computational method built on a probabilistic model of VDJ rearrangement. The raw public reads went through TCRdb reprocessing: fastp at Q25, MiXCR clone calling, in-frame beta chains kept. Duplicate CDR3 protein sequences are folded into a single record with the most common DNA and genes. In this record, the V and J calls reflect TCRdb's handling and not the investigators' own analysis. The sample table shows about 500,000 distinct CDR3 sequences, and 5.3% are seen once. The ten largest clones capture 3% to 4% of the sample. The CDR3 spans 15 residues, from the cysteine through the phenylalanine. Of all the DNA, just the CDR3 is kept, 45 bases in frame from base 1. Per the germline V gene, MNHNS is the CDR1 and SASEGT is the CDR2. V is reduced by 4 bases and J by 0 bases, leaving a spacing of 10 bases between them.

The sample holds many counts of this clonotype. What antigen it recognizes has not been identified. No quality values exist for individual bases; no much larger clone is one base distant. The source material was blood, either unsorted or a sorted T cell fraction (not recorded which). The clonotype originates from a male donor with ankylosing spondylitis. The rearranged chain carries TRBV6-1 and TRBJ2-1; no confident D gene assignment can be made. The sequenced DNA: TGTGCCAGCAGTGGAACGGAGTTCTCCTACAATGAGCAGTTCTTC. This sequence encodes CASSGTEFSYNEQFF.